This T cell receptor beta chain was observed in a study of metastatic and nonmetastatic thyroid tumors. About the research overall: Repertoire data that came from the blood and tumor or nodule tissue of malignant and benign thyroid patients were compared.

This clone was recorded a few times. Its antigen is as yet unknown. This CDR3 fails to terminate in the conserved phenylalanine or tryptophan, so it likely reflects a read error. The study's findings and limits: Significantly higher TCR beta diversity was reportedly seen in malignant thyroid tumors than benign nodules, in blood and tumor.

In the original processing: A classifier for distant metastasis in papillary thyroid cancer was constructed using CDR3 differences observed across clinicopathological groups. With MiXCR, TCRdb called clones anew from the PCR reads. For this entry, the V and J calls and clone size follow TCRdb and not the study's own pipeline. The sample consists of approximately 70,000 clones, 18% of them appearing once. All patients were treatment-naive before thyroid surgery. Sequencing was carried out using blood. The receptor's source is a female donor with papillary thyroid cancer or a benign thyroid nodule (not recorded which). Some clones in this sample may be carry-over from other donors' samples.

CDR3 sequence (DNA): TGTGCCGGCACCAAAGGGGCGAAGAATTCACCCCTCCACTCT. Translation gives CAGTKGAKNSPLHS. The chain couples TRBV12-3 or TRBV12-4 to TRBJ1-6; the D gene is possibly TRBD1 (5 bases). Trimming shortened V by 11 bases and J by 7 bases, and 18 bases separated the two germline ends. The CDR3 has 14 amino acids.